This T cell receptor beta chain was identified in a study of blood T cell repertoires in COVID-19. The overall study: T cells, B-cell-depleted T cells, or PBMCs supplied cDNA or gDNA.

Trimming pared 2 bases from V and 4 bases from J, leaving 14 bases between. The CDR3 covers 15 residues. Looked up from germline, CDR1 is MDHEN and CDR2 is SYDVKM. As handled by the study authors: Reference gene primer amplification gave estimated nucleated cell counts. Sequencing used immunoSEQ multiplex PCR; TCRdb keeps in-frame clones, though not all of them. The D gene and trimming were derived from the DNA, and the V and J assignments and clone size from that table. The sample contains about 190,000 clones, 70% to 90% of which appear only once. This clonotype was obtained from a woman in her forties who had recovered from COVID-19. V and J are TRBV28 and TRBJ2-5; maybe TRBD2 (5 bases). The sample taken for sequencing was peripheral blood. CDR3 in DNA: TGTGCCAGCAGTTTAATAGGCACAGCGGCAGAGACCCAGTACTTC. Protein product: CASSLIGTAAETQYF.